This TCR beta chain was observed in a study of PD-L1 blockade in urothelial cancer. Study in general: Patients took up atezolizumab in the mid-2010s at 1,200 mg intravenously every 3 weeks. Blood analysis took place 3 weeks (second dose) and 6 weeks after treatment start. Median T cell yield per blood sample was 110,000 to 150,000 cells.

Turning to this clone: Its antigen is still unknown.

V shed 9 bases, J shed 7 bases, and the junction held 10 bases outside the gene matches. Germline CDR1 is SGHNT and CDR2 is YYREEE (reference sequence). This CDR3 has 14 amino acids. Data came from immunoSEQ multiplex PCR; TCRdb stores just in-frame clones and leaves some out. The sample has just over 50,000 clones, around 77% seen once. Broader study findings: In blood sampled pretreatment, TCR clonality below the median predicted better survival.

The material was PBMCs, obtained around atezolizumab (anti-PD-L1) treatment. The V and J genes are TRBV5-4 and TRBJ2-1, with 10 bases lining up with TRBD1. The source of this sequence is a man between 70 and 80 years old with urothelial cancer. CDR3 sequence: CAITRTGGLNEQFF. CDR3 nucleotide sequence: TGTGCCATAACACGGACAGGGGGATTGAATGAGCAGTTCTTC.